Following are 10 T cell receptor beta chains from one sample sequenced in a study of CD8+CD57+ T cells in acquired aplastic anemia. In patients chosen for sequencing, flow cytometry had shown CD8+CD57+ cell expansion. Genomic DNA provided the template from which TCR beta VDJ and CDR3 profiles were obtained. TCRdb reprocessed the reads with MiXCR, giving one entry per CDR3 protein. In the table there are about 150,000 distinct CDR3 sequences, approximately 52% of which are singletons. Sequencing was carried out using sorted CD4+, CD8+, or CD8+CD57+ T cells (not recorded which) from PBMCs. These receptors originate from a human donor with aplastic anemia.

This clonotype was observed at least ten times. This chain connects TRBV5-6 to TRBJ2-3, with D possibly called TRBD1 or TRBD2 (5 bases each). V gave up 0 bases and J gave up 5 bases, with 7 bases separating them. The germline V gene has CDR1 SGHDT and CDR2 YYEEEE. This CDR3 has 13 residues. CDR3: CASSLGGLDTQYF. The CDR3 nucleotides read TGTGCCAGCAGCTTGGGGGGGTTAGATACGCAGTATTTT. The variable domain in full, with the rest retrieved from reference TRBV5-6 and TRBJ2-3, is DAGVTQSPTHLIKTRGQQVTLRCSPKSGHDTVSWYQQALGQGPQFIFQYYEEEERQRGNFPDRFSGHQFPNYSSELNVNALLLGDSALYLCASSLGGLDTQYFGPGTRLTVL.

This clonotype has just a few counts. Just one base apart from a much larger clone, this may be a read error. The conserved phenylalanine or tryptophan normally closing the CDR3 is absent here, so this likely arose from a read error. J is TRBJ2-7 and V is TRBV5-6; D ambiguous. V dropped 0 bases and J dropped 7 bases, with 5 bases sitting between them. The CDR3 length is 11 residues. Germline V gene sequence: CDR1 SGHDT, CDR2 YYEEEE. The CDR3 sequence is CASSLGREQYL. CDR3 in DNA: TGTGCCAGCAGCTTGGGACGGGAGCAGTACCTC.

In its sample, this clonotype was seen once. The chain carries TRBV5-5 and TRBJ2-7; D remains ambiguous. Germline V gives CDR1 SGHKS, CDR2 YYEKEE (reference sequence). The CDR3 sequence is 13 residues long. The V end lost 1 base, the J end lost 6 bases, and 11 bases lay between the germline ends. The CDR3 reads CASSLKQYGEQYF. The CDR3 DNA follows: TGTGCCAGCAGCTTGAAACAGTACGGCGAGCAGTACTTC.

This clonotype was recorded at least ten times. This chain uses TRBV7-6 with TRBJ2-5, with 10 bases lining up with TRBD2. The V and J ends lost 4 bases and 4 bases, in that order; junction bases with no gene match: 3. The CDR3 loop spans 14 amino acids. CDR1 and CDR2 from the germline V gene are SGHVS and FNYEAQ. The CDR3 sequence is CASSSSGGLETQYF. The CDR3 DNA sequence: TGTGCCAGCAGCTCTAGCGGGGGTCTAGAGACCCAGTACTTC.

Comment on this clonotype: Given the absence of the conserved phenylalanine or tryptophan at the CDR3 end, a read error is likely. V is TRBV27 and J is TRBJ2-7, with 9 bases matching TRBD1. CDR1 is MNHEY and CDR2 is SMNVEV in the germline V gene (reference sequence). With 4 bases clipped from V and 3 bases from J, the junction kept 10 bases outside the gene matches. The CDR3 covers 16 residues. CDR3 bases: TGTGCCAGCAGTTCCCCCGGACAGGGGCCTTTCTACGAGCAGTACCTC. It specifies CASSSPGQGPFYEQYL.

The chain recombines TRBV12-3 or TRBV12-4 with TRBJ2-7; unclear D gene. The V gene lost 5 bases and the J gene lost 4 bases, with 18 bases spanning the gap. The CDR3 covers 15 residues. The DNA of the CDR3 is TGTGCCAGCAGTCACCGGTCCCCGGGTGGGTACGAGCAGTACTTC. As protein: CASSHRSPGGYEQYF.

Details on this clonotype: Being one base from a much bigger clone, this may be a read error. The chain is built from TRBV4-2 and TRBJ2-7; tentatively, D is TRBD1 or TRBD2 (6 bases each). The V and J ends lost 3 bases and 5 bases respectively, with 11 bases between them. Germline CDR1 and CDR2: LGHNA and YNFKEQ. The CDR3 is made up of 13 amino acids. Here the CDR3 reads CASSHGGLNEQYF. DNA of the CDR3: TGTGCCAGCAGCCATGGGGGGCTCAACGAGCAGTACTTC.

This clonotype occurred many times. The chain joins TRBV10-1 to TRBJ2-3; D is uncertain. The CDR3 sequence is 16 residues long. The V gene's germline CDR1 is WNHNN and CDR2 SYGVQD (reference sequence). Trimming pared 2 bases from V and 2 bases from J, leaving 14 bases between. For the CDR3, the DNA is TGCGCCAGCAGTGAGCGGGCTTCAACACACACAGATACGCAGTATTTT. It specifies CASSERASTHTDTQYF.

This clonotype was seen ten or more times. J is TRBJ1-5 and V is TRBV19; 8 positions match TRBD1. The CDR3 extends over 16 amino acids. Germline CDR1 reads LNHDA; CDR2 reads SQIVND (reference sequence). Trimming removed 4 bases from V and 0 bases from J; junction bases left unmatched: 5. The CDR3 is CASSTGGVYSNQPQHF. The CDR3 DNA reads TGTGCCAGTAGTACAGGGGGCGTATATAGCAATCAGCCCCAGCATTTT.

This clonotype has at least ten counts. CDR3 loop: CASSPAGEMNTEAFF. The CDR3 DNA is TGTGCCAGTAGTCCGGCCGGGGAAATGAACACTGAAGCTTTCTTT. The J gene is TRBJ1-1, the V gene TRBV19, with unresolved D. The CDR3 consists of 15 residues. Germline V CDR1 and CDR2: LNHDA, SQIVND (reference sequence). Trimming shortened V by 5 bases and J by 0 bases, and 13 bases separated the two germline ends.